This TCR beta chain was observed in a study of blood T cell repertoires in COVID-19. The overall study: T cells, B-cell-depleted T cells, or PBMCs supplied cDNA or gDNA.

CDR3 size: 14 residues. The germline gives CDR1 SNHLY, CDR2 FYNNEI. Methods used by the authors: For nucleated cells, counts were estimated from reference gene primer amplification. The protocol was immunoSEQ multiplex PCR, while the TCRdb copy is restricted to in-frame clones and leaves out a portion. V and J calls and clone size follow that table, whereas D and trimming were derived from the DNA. The table lists roughly 80,000 clones, about 80% of them singletons. Worth noting for this clone: Mismatch with germline at one junction end may stem from a read error.

The chain uses TRBV2 and TRBJ2-7; 7 bases match TRBD1. Source material: peripheral blood. This clonotype originated in a human donor in a cohort sampled during active COVID-19. DNA of the CDR3: TGTGCCAGCCGTGAGACAGGGAAAATTTACGAGCAGTACTTC. Translation gives CASRETGKIYEQYF.